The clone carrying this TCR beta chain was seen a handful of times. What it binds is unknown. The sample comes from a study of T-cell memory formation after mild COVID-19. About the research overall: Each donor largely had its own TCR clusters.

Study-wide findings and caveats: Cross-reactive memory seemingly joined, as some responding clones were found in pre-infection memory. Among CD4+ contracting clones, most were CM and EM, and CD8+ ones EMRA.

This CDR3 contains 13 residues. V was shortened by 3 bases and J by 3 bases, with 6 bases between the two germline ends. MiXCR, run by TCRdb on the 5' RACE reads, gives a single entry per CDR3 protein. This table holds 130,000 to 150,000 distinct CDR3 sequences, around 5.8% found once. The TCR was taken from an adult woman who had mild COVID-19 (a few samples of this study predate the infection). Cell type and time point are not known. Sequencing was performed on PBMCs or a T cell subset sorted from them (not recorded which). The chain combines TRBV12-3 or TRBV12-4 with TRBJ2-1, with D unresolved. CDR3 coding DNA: TGTGCCAGCAGTTTTAGTCTCTACAATGAGCAGTTCTTC. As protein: CASSFSLYNEQFF.